Following are 27 T cell receptor beta chains from one sample sequenced in a study of molecular identifiers for immune sequencing clone quantification (dated by TCRdb to 2017 to 2018). The library was built by means of PCR. The run used a NextSeq 500. Through fastp at Q25 and MiXCR, TCRdb rebuilt clones from the public reads, retaining in-frame beta chains. For every CDR3 protein sequence, its rows merge into one entry that carries the most common genes and DNA. A total of a few hundred thousand distinct CDR3 sequences appear in this sample, 25% of them only once. The biggest ten clones account for roughly 0.79% of the sample. Material for sequencing was naive CD8+ T cells from blood, with Jurkat cell RNA spiked in. The sample's cell subset or site label, decoded: FACS-sorted CD8+CD4-CCR7+CD45RA+ naive T cells. Source of these receptors: a human donor in good health. Some libraries in this study had Jurkat cell RNA spiked in.

On this clonotype: A much larger clone differs from this one at a single base, so this may be a read error. It is likely a read error, because the conserved phenylalanine at the end of the CDR3 is missing. The chain couples TRBV5-3 to TRBJ1-1; D perhaps matches TRBD1 (5 bases). TRBV5-3 is annotated as an ORF whose role is uncertain. The CDR3 runs to 13 residues. CDR3 amino acids: CASSWGLNTEAFS. Written as DNA, the CDR3 is TGTGCCAGCAGCTGGGGACTGAACACTGAAGCTTTCTCT.

The chain combines TRBV9 with TRBJ1-1, with no clear D. Between the trimmed V and J ends, which lost 4 bases and 5 bases, there was a span of 12 bases. Germline-derived CDR1 and CDR2 are SGDLS and YYNGEE. The CDR3 extends over 13 amino acids. The CDR3 nucleotides read TGTGCCAGCAGCCCCACCGCGGGAACTGAAGCTTTCTTT. This sequence encodes CASSPTAGTEAFF.

For this clonotype: One end of the junction fails to match germline, which may point to a read error. The V call is TRBV4-1, the J call TRBJ1-5, with D tentatively TRBD1 (5 bases). Germline loops: CDR1 MGHRA, CDR2 YSYEKL. The CDR3 is 15 amino acids. The CDR3 sequence is CASSQEAREDPPPHF. The CDR3 DNA reads as TGCGCCAGCAGCCAAGAAGCCAGGGAAGATCCGCCCCCGCATTTT.

Ten or more counts support this clonotype. An end of the junction does not agree with germline; a read error may underlie this. V gene TRBV25-1 combines with J gene TRBJ2-5; D gene ambiguous. This CDR3 contains 10 residues. CDR1 and CDR2 from the germline V gene are MGHDK and SYGVNS. The CDR3 loop is CATSRETQYF. The CDR3 DNA reads TGTGCCACCAGTAGGGAGACCCAGTACTTC. Drawing the rest from reference TRBV25-1 and TRBJ2-5, the complete variable domain is EADIYQTPRYLVIGTGKKITLECSQTMGHDKMYWYQQDPGMELHLIHYSYGVNSTEKGDLSSESTVSRIRTEHFPLTLESARPSHTSQYLCATSRETQYFGPGTRLLVL.

V and J are TRBV24-1 and TRBJ2-5, with TRBD2 matching 10 bases. This CDR3 comprises 14 residues. From germline, CDR1 is KGHDR and CDR2 SFDVKD. V lost 3 bases, J lost 5 bases, and 2 bases stayed unmatched. CDR3 DNA: TGTGCCACCAGTGATGCTAGCGGGAGTGAGACCCAGTACTTC. Amino acid sequence: CATSDASGSETQYF.

The chain recombines TRBV20-1 with TRBJ2-7, with D maybe TRBD2 (6 bases). CDR3 length: 12 amino acids. Trimming removed 1 base at V and 2 bases at J, with 6 bases between. In germline, CDR1 is DFQATT, CDR2 SNEGSKA (reference sequence). CDR3 region: CSARAGAYEQYF. In DNA form, the CDR3 reads TGCAGTGCTAGAGCGGGGGCCTACGAGCAGTACTTC.

This clonotype was seen a single time. A much larger clone lies one base from this, so it may be a read error. The chain is built from TRBV24-1 and TRBJ2-1; D is possibly TRBD1 (6 bases). The CDR3 runs to 13 residues. In germline, CDR1 is KGHDR, CDR2 SFDVKD. The V end lost 7 bases, the J end lost 8 bases, and 14 bases lay between the germline ends. The CDR3 protein is CATRDMTGHEQFF. The CDR3 DNA reads TGTGCCACCAGAGATATGACAGGACATGAGCAGTTCTTC.

At least ten counts were recorded for this clonotype. V gene TRBV7-9 combines with J gene TRBJ2-3; D gene ambiguous. The CDR3 has 16 residues. CDR1 is SEHNR, CDR2 FQNEAQ, per germline (reference sequence). Trimming took off 1 base at V and 4 bases at J, with 15 bases between the two ends. CDR3 in DNA: TGTGCCAGCAGCTTAGATTTGGGTTTCGTTGCAGATACGCAGTATTTT. Translation: CASSLDLGFVADTQYF.

This clonotype has only a few counts. This sequence joins TRBV10-3 and TRBJ2-2, with D unclear. The V gene lost 2 bases and the J gene lost 1 base, with 5 bases spanning the gap. The CDR3 has 14 residues. CDR1 is ENHRY and CDR2 is SYGVKD in the germline V gene. As DNA, the CDR3 is TGTGCCATCAGTGAGGTCGGGAACACCGGGGAGCTGTTTTTT. Translating gives CAISEVGNTGELFF.

There are a few counts of this clonotype. This chain uses TRBV5-4 with TRBJ2-6; 7 nucleotides line up with TRBD2. The V gene end was trimmed by 1 base and the J gene end by 0 bases; junction bases not matched to a gene: 7. Per germline, CDR1 SGHNT and CDR2 YYREEE (reference sequence). The length of the CDR3 is 18 residues. CDR3 residues: CASSLWDYPDSGANVLTF. The CDR3 coding sequence is TGTGCCAGCAGCTTGTGGGACTACCCTGACTCTGGGGCCAACGTCCTGACTTTC. Supplemented by reference TRBV5-4 and TRBJ2-6, the full variable domain reads ETGVTQSPTHLIKTRGQQVTLRCSSQSGHNTVSWYQQALGQGPQFIFQYYREEENGRGNFPPRFSGLQFPNYSSELNVNALELDDSALYLCASSLWDYPDSGANVLTFGAGSRLTVL.

About this clonotype itself: Likely a read error: the CDR3 ends without its conserved phenylalanine or tryptophan. This chain uses TRBV7-2 with TRBJ2-7, with 9 nucleotides matching TRBD1. Trimming cost V 1 base and J 2 bases; bases outside gene matches: 15. Germline V gene data show CDR1 as SGHTA and CDR2 as FQGNSA. This CDR3 region has 19 residues. The CDR3: CASSLEGPDRGLPTYEQYL. The DNA for the CDR3 is TGTGCCAGCAGCTTAGAAGGGCCGGACAGGGGCCTACCTACCTACGAGCAGTACCTC.

This clonotype was picked up a small number of times. The J gene is TRBJ1-5, the V gene TRBV3-1; TRBD1 is a possible D gene (5 bases). Germline V gene sequence: CDR1 LGHDT, CDR2 YNNKEL (reference sequence). The CDR3 consists of 16 residues. The V end was cut by 4 bases, the J end by 5 bases, with 18 bases between. The CDR3 bases are TGTGCCAGCAGCCCGGATCAGGGAGGGATAGATCAGCCCCAGCATTTT. As protein: CASSPDQGGIDQPQHF.

Notes on this clonotype: A read error may be the cause here, since a much bigger clone is one base away. J is TRBJ2-3 and V is TRBV5-6; D remains ambiguous. The CDR3 runs to 16 residues. Germline lookup yields CDR1 SGHDT and CDR2 YYEEEE. Between the trimmed V and J ends, which lost 4 bases and 4 bases, there was a span of 19 bases. CDR3 residues: CASSDSRDFSADTQYF. CDR3 nucleotides: TGTGCCAGCAGCGACTCCCGAGACTTCAGCGCAGATACGCAGTATTTT.

This clonotype was seen at least ten times. V and J are TRBV5-4 and TRBJ2-7; TRBD2 matches 13 bases. CDR1 and CDR2 from the germline V gene are SGHNT and YYREEE (reference sequence). Trimming cost V 3 bases and J 0 bases; bases outside gene matches: 9. The CDR3 runs 18 residues. CDR3 DNA: TGTGCCAGCAGCTCGTGGACTAGCGGGGGCCGAAGCTCCTACGAGCAGTACTTC. Its translation: CASSSWTSGGRSSYEQYF.

A few counts support this clonotype. V and J are TRBV13 and TRBJ2-7; TRBD2 is a possible D gene (5 bases). Germline loops: CDR1 PRHDT, CDR2 FYEKMQ (reference sequence). Trimming pared 6 bases from V and 7 bases from J, leaving 13 bases between. The CDR3 sequence is 12 residues long. The CDR3 DNA follows: TGTGCCAGCAGATCCCGGGGTGAGGAGCAGTACTTC. Residues: CASRSRGEEQYF.

V and J are TRBV20-1 and TRBJ1-1; weak D call: TRBD1 (5 bases). V dropped 0 bases and J dropped 2 bases, with 16 bases sitting between them. This CDR3 contains 16 residues. The germline CDR1 and CDR2 sequences are DFQATT and SNEGSKA (reference sequence). In nucleotides, the CDR3 is TGCAGTGCTAGAGATTTCGAGGGGATTACTAACACTGAAGCTTTCTTT. Its protein is CSARDFEGITNTEAFF.

This clonotype was seen repeatedly, ten times or more. The chain links TRBV13 to TRBJ2-5; 12 bases fit TRBD2. V shed 5 bases, J shed 2 bases, and the junction held 3 bases outside the gene matches. Germline-derived CDR1 and CDR2 are PRHDT and FYEKMQ (reference sequence). This CDR3 is built from 15 residues. CDR3 DNA sequence: TGTGCCAGCAGCCCCGGACTAGCGGGACAAGAGACCCAGTACTTC. Amino acid sequence: CASSPGLAGQETQYF.

This clonotype was observed a handful of times. V and J are TRBV3-1 and TRBJ1-1; 7 bases map to TRBD1. Germline V gene sequence: CDR1 LGHDT, CDR2 YNNKEL (reference sequence). The V gene end was trimmed by 4 bases and the J gene end by 4 bases; junction bases not matched to a gene: 18. The CDR3 covers 18 residues. CDR3 loop: CASSLTREWGTARTEAFF. In DNA, the CDR3 is TGTGCCAGCAGCCTCACCCGTGAGTGGGGGACAGCACGCACTGAAGCTTTCTTT.

Concerning this clonotype: A much larger clone sits a single nucleotide away, making a read error possible. The chain has TRBV4-3 and TRBJ2-4, with D perhaps matching TRBD1 (6 bases). In germline, CDR1 is LGHNA, CDR2 YSLEER. This CDR3 spans 15 amino acids. This chain's CDR3 is CASSQEEDARGIQCF. Here the CDR3 DNA reads TGCGCCAGCAGCCAAGAGGAGGACGCCAGGGGCATTCAGTGCTTC.

This clonotype was counted between two and nine times. This rearrangement joins TRBV7-8 to TRBJ2-7; perhaps D is TRBD1 or TRBD2 (5 bases each). Germline lookup yields CDR1 SGHVS and CDR2 FQNEAQ. V shed 5 bases and J shed 1 base, with 18 bases lying between them. The CDR3 extends over 16 amino acids. Written as DNA, the CDR3 is TGTGCCAGCAGCGGGGCTGTCGGGGTATTTTCCTACGAGCAGTACTTC. It is translated as CASSGAVGVFSYEQYF.

The chain links TRBV4-3 to TRBJ2-7; TRBD2 is a possible D gene (6 bases). Germline CDR1 reads LGHNA; CDR2 reads YSLEER. Trimming took off 0 bases at V and 4 bases at J, with 19 bases between the two ends. This CDR3 has 17 amino acids. In DNA form, the CDR3 reads TGCGCCAGCAGCCAAGATGTAGGGGCGGGATTACGGTACGAGCAGTACTTC. Translating gives CASSQDVGAGLRYEQYF.

As for this clonotype: A junction boundary mismatches the germline segment, possibly from a read error. The chain recombines TRBV4-3 with TRBJ1-1, with D hard to call. The CDR3 covers 15 residues. CDR1 is LGHNA, CDR2 YSLEER, per germline. DNA for the CDR3: TGCGCCAGCAGCCAAGGACCACAGACCCCCCCGTTGACTTACTTT. Translated, it gives CASSQGPQTPPLTYF.

The rearrangement joins TRBV13 to TRBJ2-3, with TRBD2 identical over 7 bases. Losses at the gene ends were 2 bases for V and 3 bases for J; bases not matched to a gene: 8. The CDR3 totals 16 residues. CDR1 is PRHDT and CDR2 is FYEKMQ in the germline V gene (reference sequence). CDR3 in amino acids: CASSLLIGEGTDTQYF. The CDR3 DNA follows: TGTGCCAGCAGCTTACTAATCGGGGAGGGGACAGATACGCAGTATTTT.

This clonotype was seen a handful of times. V gene TRBV27 combines with J gene TRBJ2-7; TRBD2 agrees at 13 bases. Germline V lookup: CDR1 MNHEY, CDR2 SMNVEV (reference sequence). The CDR3 totals 16 residues. With 10 bases clipped from V and 4 bases from J, the junction kept 13 bases outside the gene matches. CDR3 residues: CATKTGTSGVFYEQYF. The DNA of the CDR3 is TGTGCCACCAAAACCGGGACTAGCGGGGTCTTTTACGAGCAGTACTTC.

With respect to this clonotype: This may be a read error, as it is one base from a much larger clone. V gene TRBV4-3 combines with J gene TRBJ2-2; maybe TRBD2 (6 bases). There are 17 residues in the CDR3. CDR1 and CDR2 from the germline V gene are LGHNA and YSLEER. Trimming shortened V by 0 bases and J by 6 bases, and 17 bases separated the two germline ends. The CDR3 sequence is CASSQESGSSQAGELFF. The CDR3 DNA is TGCGCCAGCAGCCAAGAGTCCGGGAGCAGTCAGGCCGGGGAGCTGTTTTTT.

The V call is TRBV2, the J call TRBJ2-7; possible D gene TRBD1, 5 bases. Germline V gene sequence: CDR1 SNHLY, CDR2 FYNNEI. There are 14 residues in the CDR3. The V end lost 4 bases, the J end lost 2 bases, and 12 bases lay between the germline ends. CDR3 in DNA: TGTGCCAGCAGTGGCAGGCCAGGGACCTACGAGCAGTACTTC. Translating it yields CASSGRPGTYEQYF.

The J gene is TRBJ2-6, the V gene TRBV7-9; 7 nucleotides match TRBD2. The J segment lost 4 bases and the V segment lost 2 bases, leaving 11 bases of the junction unmatched. CDR1 is SEHNR, CDR2 FQNEAQ, per germline (reference sequence). The CDR3 extends over 18 amino acids. The CDR3 here is CASSLTLAGVSGANVLTF. In DNA, the CDR3 is TGTGCCAGCAGCTTAACCCTGGCGGGGGTCTCAGGGGCCAACGTCCTGACTTTC.